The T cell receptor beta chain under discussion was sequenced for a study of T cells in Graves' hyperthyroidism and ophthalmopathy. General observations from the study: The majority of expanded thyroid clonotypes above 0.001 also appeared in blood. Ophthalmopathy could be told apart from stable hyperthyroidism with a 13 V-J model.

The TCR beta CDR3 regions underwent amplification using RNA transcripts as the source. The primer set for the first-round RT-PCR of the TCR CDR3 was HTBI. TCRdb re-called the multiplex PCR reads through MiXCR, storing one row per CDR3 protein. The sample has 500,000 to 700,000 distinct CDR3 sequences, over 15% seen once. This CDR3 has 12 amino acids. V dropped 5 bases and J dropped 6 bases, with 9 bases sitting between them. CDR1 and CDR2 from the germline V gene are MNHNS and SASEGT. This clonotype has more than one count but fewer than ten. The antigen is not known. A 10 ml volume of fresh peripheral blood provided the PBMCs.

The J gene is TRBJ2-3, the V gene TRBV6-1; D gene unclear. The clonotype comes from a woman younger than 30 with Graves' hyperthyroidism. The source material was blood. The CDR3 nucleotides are TGTGCCAGCAGTTATCCTCCGGATACGCAGTATTTT. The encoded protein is CASSYPPDTQYF.